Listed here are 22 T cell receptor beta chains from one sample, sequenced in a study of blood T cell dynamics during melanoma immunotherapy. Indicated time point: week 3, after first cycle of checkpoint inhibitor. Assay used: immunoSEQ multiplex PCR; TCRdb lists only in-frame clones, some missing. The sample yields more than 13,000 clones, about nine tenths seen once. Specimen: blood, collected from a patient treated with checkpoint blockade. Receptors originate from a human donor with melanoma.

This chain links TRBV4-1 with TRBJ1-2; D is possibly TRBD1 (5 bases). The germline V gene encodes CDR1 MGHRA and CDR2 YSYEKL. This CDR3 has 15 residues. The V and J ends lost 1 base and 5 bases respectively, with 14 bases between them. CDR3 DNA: TGCGCCAGCAGCCAAGCCCACGGGGCTCGGTATGGCTACACCTTC. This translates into CASSQAHGARYGYTF.

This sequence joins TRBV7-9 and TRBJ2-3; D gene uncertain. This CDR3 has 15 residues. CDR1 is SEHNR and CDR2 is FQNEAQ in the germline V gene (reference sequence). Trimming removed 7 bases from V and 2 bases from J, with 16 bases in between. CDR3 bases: TGTGCCAGCAACCCGGCGTTGCTCGTCACAGATACGCAGTATTTT. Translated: CASNPALLVTDTQYF.

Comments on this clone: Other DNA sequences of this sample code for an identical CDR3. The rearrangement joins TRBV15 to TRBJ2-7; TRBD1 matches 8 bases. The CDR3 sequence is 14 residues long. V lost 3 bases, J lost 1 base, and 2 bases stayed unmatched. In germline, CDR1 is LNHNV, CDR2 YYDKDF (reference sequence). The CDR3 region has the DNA TGTGCCACCAGCAGGGACAGGGAATCCTACGAGCAGTACTTC. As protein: CATSRDRESYEQYF.

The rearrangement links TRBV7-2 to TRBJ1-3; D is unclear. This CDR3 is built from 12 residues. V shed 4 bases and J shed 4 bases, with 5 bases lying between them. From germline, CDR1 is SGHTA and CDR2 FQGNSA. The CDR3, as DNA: TGTGCCAGCAGCTCTGTGGGAAACACCATATATTTT. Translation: CASSSVGNTIYF.

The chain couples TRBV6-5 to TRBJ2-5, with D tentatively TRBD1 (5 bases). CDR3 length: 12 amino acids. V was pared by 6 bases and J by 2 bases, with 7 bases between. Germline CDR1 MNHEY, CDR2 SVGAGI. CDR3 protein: CASSQGQETQYF. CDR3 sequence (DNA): TGTGCCAGCAGCCAGGGTCAAGAGACCCAGTACTTC.

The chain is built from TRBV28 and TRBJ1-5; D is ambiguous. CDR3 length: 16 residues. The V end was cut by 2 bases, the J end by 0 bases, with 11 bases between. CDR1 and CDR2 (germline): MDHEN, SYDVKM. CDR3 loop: CASSLERHYSNQPQHF. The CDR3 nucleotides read TGTGCCAGCAGTTTAGAGCGACACTATAGCAATCAGCCCCAGCATTTT.

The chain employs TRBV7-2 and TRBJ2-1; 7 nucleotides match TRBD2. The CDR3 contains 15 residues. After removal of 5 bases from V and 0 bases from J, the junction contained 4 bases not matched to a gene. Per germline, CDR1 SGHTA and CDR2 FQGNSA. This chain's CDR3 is CASSKLANSYNEQFF. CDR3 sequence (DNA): TGTGCCAGCAGCAAACTAGCGAACTCCTACAATGAGCAGTTCTTC.

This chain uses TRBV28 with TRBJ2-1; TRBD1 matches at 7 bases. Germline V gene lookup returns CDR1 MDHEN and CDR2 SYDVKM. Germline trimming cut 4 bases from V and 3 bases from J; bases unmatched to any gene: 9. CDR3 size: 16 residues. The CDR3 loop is CASSYNRGRSYNEQFF. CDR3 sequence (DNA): TGTGCCAGCAGTTACAATAGGGGGCGCAGCTACAATGAGCAGTTCTTC.

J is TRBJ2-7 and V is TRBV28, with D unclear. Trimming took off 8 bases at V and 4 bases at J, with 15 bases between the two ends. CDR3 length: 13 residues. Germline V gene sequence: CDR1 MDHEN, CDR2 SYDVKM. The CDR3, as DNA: TGTGCCAGCGCCCGTGTGGCTCCATACGAGCAGTACTTC. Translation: CASARVAPYEQYF.

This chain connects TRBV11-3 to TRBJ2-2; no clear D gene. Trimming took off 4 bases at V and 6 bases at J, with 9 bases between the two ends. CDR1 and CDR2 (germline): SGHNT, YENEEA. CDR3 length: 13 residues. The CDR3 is CASSSARAGELFF. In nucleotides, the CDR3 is TGTGCCAGCAGCTCTGCTAGGGCCGGGGAGCTGTTTTTT.

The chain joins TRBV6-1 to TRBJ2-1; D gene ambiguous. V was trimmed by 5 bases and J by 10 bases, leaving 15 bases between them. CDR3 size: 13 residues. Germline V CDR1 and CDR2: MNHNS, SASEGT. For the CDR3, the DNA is TGTGCCAGCAGTAAGACCTGGGATGGGGAGCAGTTCTTC. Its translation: CASSKTWDGEQFF.

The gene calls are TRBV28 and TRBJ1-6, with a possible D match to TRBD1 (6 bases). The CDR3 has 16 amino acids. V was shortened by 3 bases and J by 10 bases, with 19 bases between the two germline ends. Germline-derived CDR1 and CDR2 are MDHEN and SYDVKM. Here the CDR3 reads CASSFRVGGGRSPLHF. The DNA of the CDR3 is TGTGCCAGCAGTTTTCGGGTAGGCGGGGGCCGGTCACCCCTCCACTTT. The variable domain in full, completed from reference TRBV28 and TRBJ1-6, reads DVKVTQSSRYLVKRTGEKVFLECVQDMDHENMFWYRQDPGLGLRLIYFSYDVKMKEKGDIPEGYSVSREKKERFSLILESASTNQTSMYLCASSFRVGGGRSPLHFGNGTRLTVT.

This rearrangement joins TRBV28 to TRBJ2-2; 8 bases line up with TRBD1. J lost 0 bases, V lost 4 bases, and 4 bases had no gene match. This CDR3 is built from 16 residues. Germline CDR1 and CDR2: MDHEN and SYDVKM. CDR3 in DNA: TGTGCCAGCAGTTCCTCGACAGGGGCGAACACCGGGGAGCTGTTTTTT. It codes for CASSSSTGANTGELFF. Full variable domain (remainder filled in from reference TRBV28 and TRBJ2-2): DVKVTQSSRYLVKRTGEKVFLECVQDMDHENMFWYRQDPGLGLRLIYFSYDVKMKEKGDIPEGYSVSREKKERFSLILESASTNQTSMYLCASSSSTGANTGELFFGEGSRLTVL.

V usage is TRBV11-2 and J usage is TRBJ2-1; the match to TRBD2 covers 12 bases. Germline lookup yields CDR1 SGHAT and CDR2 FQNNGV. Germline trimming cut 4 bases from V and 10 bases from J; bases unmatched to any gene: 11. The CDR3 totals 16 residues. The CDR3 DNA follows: TGTGCCAGCAGCTCTCTGGCTAGCGGGAGGGCCCGCGAGCAGTTCTTC. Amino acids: CASSSLASGRAREQFF.

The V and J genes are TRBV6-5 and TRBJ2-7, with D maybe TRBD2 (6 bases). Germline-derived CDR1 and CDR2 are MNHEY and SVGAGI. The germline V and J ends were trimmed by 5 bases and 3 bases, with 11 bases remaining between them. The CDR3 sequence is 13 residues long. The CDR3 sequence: CASSEGRIYEQYF. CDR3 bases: TGTGCCAGCAGTGAGGGGAGGATCTACGAGCAGTACTTC.

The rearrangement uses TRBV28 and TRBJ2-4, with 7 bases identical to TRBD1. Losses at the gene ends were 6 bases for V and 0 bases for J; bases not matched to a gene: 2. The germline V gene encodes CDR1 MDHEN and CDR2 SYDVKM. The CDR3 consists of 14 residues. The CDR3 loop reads CASRSGGAKNIQYF. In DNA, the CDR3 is TGTGCCAGCAGGTCAGGGGGAGCCAAAAACATTCAGTACTTC.

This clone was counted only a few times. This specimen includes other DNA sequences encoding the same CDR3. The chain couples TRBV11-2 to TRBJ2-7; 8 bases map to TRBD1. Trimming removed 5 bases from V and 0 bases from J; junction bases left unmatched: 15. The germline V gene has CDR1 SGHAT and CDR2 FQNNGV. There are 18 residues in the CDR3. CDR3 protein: CASSPLSRNRGNSYEQYF. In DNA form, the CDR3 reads TGTGCCAGCAGCCCACTTAGCCGTAACAGGGGGAACTCCTACGAGCAGTACTTC.

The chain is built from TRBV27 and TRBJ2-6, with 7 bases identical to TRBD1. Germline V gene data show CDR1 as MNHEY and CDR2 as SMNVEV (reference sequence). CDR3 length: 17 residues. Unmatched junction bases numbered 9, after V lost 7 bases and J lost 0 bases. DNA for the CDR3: TGTGCCAGCACCAGGACAGGAACAAACTCTGGGGCCAACGTCCTGACTTTC. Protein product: CASTRTGTNSGANVLTF.

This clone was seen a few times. The CDR3 DNA reads TGTGCCAGCTCACAGCTAAACACTGAAGCTTTCTTT. Translated: CASSQLNTEAFF. The chain has TRBV18 and TRBJ1-1; D remains unclear. CDR1 is KGHSH, CDR2 LQKENI, per germline. This CDR3 comprises 12 residues. Between the trimmed V and J ends, which lost 4 bases and 2 bases, there was a span of 5 bases.

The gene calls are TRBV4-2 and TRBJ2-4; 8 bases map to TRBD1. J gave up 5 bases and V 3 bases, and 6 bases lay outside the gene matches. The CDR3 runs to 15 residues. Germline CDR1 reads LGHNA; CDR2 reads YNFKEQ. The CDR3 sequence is CASSQGKQGENIQYF. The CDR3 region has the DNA TGTGCCAGCAGCCAGGGAAAACAGGGGGAAAACATTCAGTACTTC.

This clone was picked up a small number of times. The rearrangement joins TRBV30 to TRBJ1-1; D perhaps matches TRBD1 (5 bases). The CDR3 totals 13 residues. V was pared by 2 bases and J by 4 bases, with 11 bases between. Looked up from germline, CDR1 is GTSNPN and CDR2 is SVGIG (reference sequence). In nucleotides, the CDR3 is TGTGCCTGGAGTATAGGGGCCGGCACTGAAGCTTTCTTT. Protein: CAWSIGAGTEAFF.

CDR3 nucleotides: TGTGCCAGCAGTGAAAATACGACCCCTGGCAATGAGCAGTTCTTC. This codes for CASSENTTPGNEQFF. The V gene is TRBV2, the J gene TRBJ2-1; D is undetermined. Trimming left V 2 bases short and J 6 bases short, with 14 bases between. This CDR3 is built from 15 residues. Per germline, CDR1 SNHLY and CDR2 FYNNEI. The full variable domain, in which reference TRBV2 and TRBJ2-1 provide the parts outside the CDR3, is EPEVTQTPSHQVTQMGQEVILRCVPISNHLYFYWYRQILGQKVEFLVSFYNNEISEKSEIFDDQFSVERPDGSNFTLKIRSTKLEDSAMYFCASSENTTPGNEQFFGPGTRLTVL.